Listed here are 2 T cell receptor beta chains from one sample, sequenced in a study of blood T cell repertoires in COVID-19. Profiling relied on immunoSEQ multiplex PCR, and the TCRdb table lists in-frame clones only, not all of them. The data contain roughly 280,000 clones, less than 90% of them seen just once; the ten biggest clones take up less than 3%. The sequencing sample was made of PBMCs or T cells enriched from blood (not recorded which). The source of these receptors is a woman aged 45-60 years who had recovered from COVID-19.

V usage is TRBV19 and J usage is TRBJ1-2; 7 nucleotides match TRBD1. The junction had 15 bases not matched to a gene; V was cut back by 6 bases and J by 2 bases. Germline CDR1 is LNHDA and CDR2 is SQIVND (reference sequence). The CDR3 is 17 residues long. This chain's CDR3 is CASRPRTGDSPNYGYTF. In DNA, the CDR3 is TGTGCCAGTAGACCGCGGACAGGAGATAGTCCAAACTATGGCTACACCTTC.

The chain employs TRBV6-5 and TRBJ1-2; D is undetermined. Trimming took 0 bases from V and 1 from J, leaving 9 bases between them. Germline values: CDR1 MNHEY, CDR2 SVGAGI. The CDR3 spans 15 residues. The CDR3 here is CASSYSGRLNYGYTF. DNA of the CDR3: TGTGCCAGCAGTTACTCGGGCAGGCTTAACTATGGCTACACCTTC.